The entry that follows covers one T cell receptor (beta chain) sequence. The method was immunoSEQ multiplex PCR; TCRdb's version includes in-frame clones alone and lacks a portion of them. The sample has about 260,000 clones, about 87% seen once. The data stem from a study of blood T cell repertoires in COVID-19. Sequenced input: peripheral blood. The receptor was derived from a woman aged 40-49 years who had recovered from COVID-19.

In DNA, the CDR3 is TGCAGCGTCGGGGGGGGTTGGGGACAGCCCCAGCATTTT. Protein product: CSVGGGWGQPQHF. V is TRBV29-1 and J is TRBJ1-5; possibly TRBD1 for D (5 bases). Trimming removed 6 bases at V and 7 bases at J, with 16 bases between. Germline V CDR1 and CDR2: SQVTM, ANQGSEA. The length of the CDR3 is 13 residues.